Listed below are T cell receptor beta chains from one sample, sequenced in a study of CD8 T cells in ankylosing spondylitis. TCRdb ran MiXCR on the 5' RACE reads and lists one entry per CDR3 protein. Of hundreds of thousands of distinct CDR3 sequences listed, roughly 27% are singletons. The sequenced sample was blood, either unsorted or a sorted T cell fraction (not recorded which). Receptor source: a male donor with ankylosing spondylitis. CDR3s include the opening cysteine and the closing phenylalanine or tryptophan. A D gene is named only where the DNA matches it firmly. Clone size, where shown, is once, few, many, or a class for clones that have expanded.

size: .; V: TRBV12-3/TRBV12-4; D: .; J: TRBJ2-1; CDR3: CASSKTSPEGDEQFF; DNA: TGTGCCAGCAGTAAGACTAGCCCAGAGGGGGATGAGCAGTTCTTC
size: .; V: TRBV18; D: TRBD1; J: TRBJ1-1; CDR3: CASSPTGQMNTEAFF; DNA: TGTGCCAGCTCACCAACGGGACAGATGAACACTGAAGCTTTCTTT
size: .; V: TRBV11-2; D: TRBD2; J: TRBJ2-3; CDR3: CASSSGGSESDTQYF; DNA: TGTGCCAGCAGCTCGGGGGGTAGCGAATCAGATACGCAGTATTTT
size: .; V: TRBV12-3/TRBV12-4; D: .; J: TRBJ1-5; CDR3: CASSFAGSRRSNQPQHF; DNA: TGTGCCAGCAGTTTCGCTGGTAGTCGTCGGAGCAATCAGCCCCAGCATTTT
size: few; V: TRBV24-1; D: .; J: TRBJ1-2; CDR3: CATSDGYYGYTF; DNA: TGTGCCACCAGTGACGGATACTATGGCTACACCTTC
size: .; V: TRBV2; D: .; J: TRBJ2-1; CDR3: CASSSNRVSYNEQFF; DNA: TGTGCCAGCAGTAGTAACAGGGTTTCCTACAATGAGCAGTTCTTC
size: .; V: TRBV20-1; D: TRBD1; J: TRBJ1-5; CDR3: CSAREGQGGGNQPQHF; DNA: TGCAGTGCTAGAGAAGGACAGGGAGGAGGGAATCAGCCCCAGCATTTT
size: .; V: TRBV11-2; D: .; J: TRBJ2-3; CDR3: CASSLFPGTGFTDTQYF; DNA: TGTGCCAGCAGCTTATTTCCGGGAACCGGGTTCACAGATACGCAGTATTTT
size: .; V: TRBV14; D: .; J: TRBJ1-1; CDR3: CASSQDRGGMNTEAFF; DNA: TGTGCCAGCAGCCAAGATCGAGGCGGTATGAACACTGAAGCTTTCTTT
size: few; V: TRBV20-1; D: .; J: TRBJ1-5; CDR3: CSARDSSNQPQHF; DNA: TGCAGTGCTAGAGATAGTAGCAATCAGCCCCAGCATTTT
size: few; V: TRBV3-1; D: .; J: TRBJ2-5; CDR3: CASSSSQEGGETQYF; DNA: TGTGCCAGCAGCTCAAGCCAGGAAGGGGGAGAGACCCAGTACTTC
size: many; V: TRBV7-9; D: .; J: TRBJ2-5; CDR3: CASSLARDQETQYF; DNA: TGTGCCAGCAGCTTAGCGAGAGATCAAGAGACCCAGTACTTC
size: .; V: TRBV9; D: .; J: TRBJ1-6; CDR3: CASSVANGPENSPLHF; DNA: TGTGCCAGCAGCGTCGCCAACGGACCGGAAAATTCACCCCTCCACTTT
size: .; V: TRBV3-1; D: .; J: TRBJ2-3; CDR3: CASSQGLISGGYTDTQYF; DNA: TGTGCCAGCAGCCAAGGGCTTATATCGGGCGGTTACACAGATACGCAGTATTTT
size: .; V: TRBV3-1; D: TRBD2; J: TRBJ2-1; CDR3: CASSLDAGGGEQFF; DNA: TGTGCCAGCAGCCTAGACGCGGGGGGGGGTGAGCAGTTCTTC
size: .; V: TRBV3-1; D: .; J: TRBJ2-1; CDR3: CASSVSRGGYNEQFF; DNA: TGTGCCAGCAGCGTAAGCAGGGGGGGGTACAATGAGCAGTTCTTC
size: .; V: TRBV10-2; D: .; J: TRBJ2-3; CDR3: CANSEGGTDTQYF; DNA: TGCGCCAATTCCGAAGGAGGCACAGATACGCAGTATTTT
size: few; V: TRBV2; D: .; J: TRBJ2-7; CDR3: CASTPGSGQYF; DNA: TGTGCCAGCACCCCGGGTTCCGGGCAGTACTTC
size: .; V: TRBV6-5; D: TRBD2; J: TRBJ2-2; CDR3: CASSSLVTSGRDSTGELFF; DNA: TGTGCCAGCAGTTCACTCGTCACTAGCGGGAGGGATAGTACCGGGGAGCTGTTTTTT
size: few; V: TRBV25-1; D: .; J: TRBJ1-1; CDR3: CASSDPGRSDTEAFF; DNA: TGTGCCAGCAGTGATCCGGGGCGAAGCGACACTGAAGCTTTCTTT
size: few; V: TRBV5-1; D: TRBD1; J: TRBJ1-1; CDR3: CASSTTTGGKNTEAFF; DNA: TGCGCCAGCAGCACTACGACAGGGGGTAAGAACACTGAAGCTTTCTTT
size: .; V: TRBV5-1; D: .; J: TRBJ2-7; CDR3: CASSSGPRTFYEQYF; DNA: TGCGCCAGCAGCAGCGGACCCCGGACATTCTACGAGCAGTACTTC
size: few; V: TRBV5-1; D: TRBD1; J: TRBJ2-3; CDR3: CASSAGTGYTDTQYF; DNA: TGCGCCAGCAGCGCCGGGACAGGGTACACAGATACGCAGTATTTT
size: .; V: TRBV5-6; D: TRBD1; J: TRBJ2-2; CDR3: CASSLPGQGATGELFF; DNA: TGTGCCAGCAGCTTGCCAGGACAGGGGGCAACCGGGGAGCTGTTTTTT
size: few; V: TRBV5-1; D: .; J: TRBJ2-1; CDR3: CASSDGQPLGNEQFF; DNA: TGCGCCAGCAGTGACGGACAACCCCTGGGAAATGAGCAGTTCTTC
size: few; V: TRBV24-1; D: .; J: TRBJ2-3; CDR3: CATGASTDTQYF; DNA: TGTGCCACCGGCGCTAGCACAGATACGCAGTATTTT
size: .; V: TRBV6-1; D: TRBD1; J: TRBJ1-1; CDR3: CASSARGQIGTEAFF; DNA: TGTGCCAGCAGCGCCAGGGGGCAGATCGGCACTGAAGCTTTCTTT
size: few; V: TRBV19; D: .; J: TRBJ1-1; CDR3: CATHEGLLTEAFF; DNA: TGTGCCACTCACGAGGGATTACTCACTGAAGCTTTCTTT
size: few; V: TRBV4-2; D: .; J: TRBJ2-1; CDR3: CASSQDRKFWTTSRQFF; DNA: TGTGCCAGCAGCCAAGATCGGAAGTTCTGGACCACGAGTCGGCAGTTCTTC
size: few; V: TRBV5-1; D: .; J: TRBJ2-4; CDR3: CASSLGNWQQNIQYF; DNA: TGCGCCAGCAGCTTGGGGAATTGGCAGCAAAACATTCAGTACTTC
size: few; V: TRBV20-1; D: .; J: TRBJ1-2; CDR3: CSARVKVNYGYTF; DNA: TGCAGTGCTAGAGTGAAAGTAAACTATGGCTACACCTTC
size: .; V: TRBV5-1; D: .; J: TRBJ2-3; CDR3: CASSLTPSNTDTQYF; DNA: TGCGCCAGCAGCCTGACGCCGTCCAACACAGATACGCAGTATTTT
size: few; V: TRBV7-7; D: .; J: TRBJ1-1; CDR3: CASSLDGASEAFF; DNA: TGTGCCAGCAGCTTAGACGGGGCCAGTGAAGCTTTCTTT
size: few; V: TRBV5-1; D: .; J: TRBJ2-5; CDR3: CASSPTGAETQYF; DNA: TGCGCCAGCAGCCCAACGGGAGCGGAGACCCAGTACTTC
size: few; V: TRBV11-2; D: TRBD2; J: TRBJ2-1; CDR3: CASSLVSPRTSGLSSYNEQFF; DNA: TGTGCCAGCAGCTTAGTATCTCCCAGGACTAGCGGACTAAGCTCCTACAATGAGCAGTTCTTC
size: .; V: TRBV5-1; D: .; J: TRBJ2-1; CDR3: CASSLAVAANNEQFF; DNA: TGCGCCAGCAGCTTGGCGGTAGCGGCTAACAATGAGCAGTTCTTC
size: few; V: TRBV20-1; D: .; J: TRBJ2-1; CDR3: CSALRANYNEQFF; DNA: TGCAGTGCTCTCCGGGCTAATTACAATGAGCAGTTCTTC
size: few; V: TRBV6-1; D: .; J: TRBJ2-6; CDR3: CASSERGLGANVLTF; DNA: TGTGCCAGCAGTGAAAGAGGTCTGGGGGCCAACGTCCTGACTTTC
size: few; V: TRBV3-1; D: TRBD2; J: TRBJ2-5; CDR3: CASSSKLAGGPETQYF; DNA: TGTGCCAGCAGCTCCAAACTAGCGGGAGGGCCCGAGACCCAGTACTTC
size: few; V: TRBV15; D: TRBD2; J: TRBJ2-1; CDR3: CATSRLLAGGYNEQFF; DNA: TGTGCCACCAGCAGATTACTAGCGGGAGGCTACAATGAGCAGTTCTTC
size: .; V: TRBV12-3/TRBV12-4; D: .; J: TRBJ2-1; CDR3: CASSIASAATYNEQFF; DNA: TGTGCCAGCAGCATTGCTTCTGCCGCCACCTACAATGAGCAGTTCTTC
size: .; V: TRBV7-8; D: .; J: TRBJ2-3; CDR3: CASSFASDTQYF; DNA: TGTGCCAGCAGCTTTGCGTCAGATACGCAGTATTTT
size: .; V: TRBV7-2; D: TRBD1; J: TRBJ1-5; CDR3: CASSLLGQGYQPQHF; DNA: TGTGCCAGCAGCTTGCTGGGACAGGGCTATCAGCCCCAGCATTTT
size: few; V: TRBV10-3; D: TRBD2; J: TRBJ2-7; CDR3: CAISPLPGGEQYF; DNA: TGTGCCATCAGTCCCCTCCCGGGAGGAGAGCAGTACTTC
size: .; V: TRBV5-1; D: TRBD1; J: TRBJ2-5; CDR3: CASSLVTGNLQETQYF; DNA: TGCGCCAGCAGCCTGGTGACAGGGAACTTACAAGAGACCCAGTACTTC
size: .; V: TRBV7-9; D: .; J: TRBJ1-4; CDR3: CASSLEQNNEKLFF; DNA: TGTGCCAGCAGCTTAGAACAGAATAATGAAAAACTGTTTTTT
size: many; V: TRBV7-8; D: .; J: TRBJ2-1; CDR3: CASSPLSEQFF; DNA: TGTGCCAGCAGCCCTCTGTCTGAGCAGTTCTTC
size: few; V: TRBV5-1; D: TRBD2; J: TRBJ2-5; CDR3: CASSLGGTSGNQETQYF; DNA: TGCGCCAGCAGCTTGGGAGGGACTAGCGGGAACCAAGAGACCCAGTACTTC
size: .; V: TRBV4-2; D: .; J: TRBJ1-1; CDR3: CASSQDVDLTGTEAFF; DNA: TGTGCCAGCAGCCAAGATGTGGACTTAACTGGGACTGAAGCTTTCTTT